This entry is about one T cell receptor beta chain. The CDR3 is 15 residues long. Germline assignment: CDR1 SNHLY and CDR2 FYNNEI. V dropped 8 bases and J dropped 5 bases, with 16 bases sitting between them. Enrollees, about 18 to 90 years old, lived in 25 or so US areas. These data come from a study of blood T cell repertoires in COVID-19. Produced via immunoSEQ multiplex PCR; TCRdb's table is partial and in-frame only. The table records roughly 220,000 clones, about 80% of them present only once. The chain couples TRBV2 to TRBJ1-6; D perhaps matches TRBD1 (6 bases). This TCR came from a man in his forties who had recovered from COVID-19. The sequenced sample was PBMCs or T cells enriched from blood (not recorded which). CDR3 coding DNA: TGTGCCAGCCACAAGGGGGGACTAAATAATTCACCCCTCCACTTT. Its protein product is CASHKGGLNNSPLHF.